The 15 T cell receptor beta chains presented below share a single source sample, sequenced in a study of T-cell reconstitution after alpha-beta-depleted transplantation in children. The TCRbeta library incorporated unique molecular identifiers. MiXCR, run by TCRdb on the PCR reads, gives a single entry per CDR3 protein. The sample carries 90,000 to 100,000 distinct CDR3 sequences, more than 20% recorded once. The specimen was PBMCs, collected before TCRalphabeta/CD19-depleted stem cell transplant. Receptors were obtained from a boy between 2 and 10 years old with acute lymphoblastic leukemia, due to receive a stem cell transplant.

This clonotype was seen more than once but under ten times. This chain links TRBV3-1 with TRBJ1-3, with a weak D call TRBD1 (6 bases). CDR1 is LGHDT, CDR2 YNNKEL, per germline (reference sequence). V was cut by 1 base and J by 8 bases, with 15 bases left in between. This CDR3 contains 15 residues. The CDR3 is CASSQVGEQGYTIYF. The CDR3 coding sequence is TGTGCCAGCAGCCAAGTAGGCGAACAGGGATACACCATATATTTT.

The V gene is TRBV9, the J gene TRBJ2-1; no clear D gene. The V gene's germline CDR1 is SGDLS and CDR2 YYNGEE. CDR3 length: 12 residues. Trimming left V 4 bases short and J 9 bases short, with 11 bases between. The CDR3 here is CASSSPPAEQFF. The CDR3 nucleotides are TGTGCCAGCAGCTCTCCCCCGGCTGAGCAGTTCTTC.

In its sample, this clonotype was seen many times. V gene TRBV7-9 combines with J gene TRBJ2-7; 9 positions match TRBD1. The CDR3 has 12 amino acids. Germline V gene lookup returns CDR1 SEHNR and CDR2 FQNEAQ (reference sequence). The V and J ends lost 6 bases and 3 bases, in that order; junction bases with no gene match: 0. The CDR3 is CASRGQGYEQYF. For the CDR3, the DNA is TGTGCCAGCAGGGGACAGGGCTACGAGCAGTACTTC.

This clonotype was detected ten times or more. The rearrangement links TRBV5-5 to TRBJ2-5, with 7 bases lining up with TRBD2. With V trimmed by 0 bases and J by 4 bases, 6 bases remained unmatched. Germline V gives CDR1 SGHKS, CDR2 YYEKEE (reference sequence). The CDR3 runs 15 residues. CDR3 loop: CASSLEVLAVETQYF. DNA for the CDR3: TGTGCCAGCAGCTTGGAGGTGCTAGCGGTAGAGACCCAGTACTTC.

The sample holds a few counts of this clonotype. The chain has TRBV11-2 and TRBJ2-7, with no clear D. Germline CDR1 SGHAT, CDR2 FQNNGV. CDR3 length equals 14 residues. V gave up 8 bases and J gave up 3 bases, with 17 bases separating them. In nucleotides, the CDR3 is TGTGCCAGCGCCCTGGGCCCAGCGAACTACGAGCAGTACTTC. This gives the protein CASALGPANYEQYF.

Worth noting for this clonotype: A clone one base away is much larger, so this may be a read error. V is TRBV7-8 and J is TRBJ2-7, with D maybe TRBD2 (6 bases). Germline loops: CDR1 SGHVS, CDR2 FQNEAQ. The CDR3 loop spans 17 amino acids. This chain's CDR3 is CVSSGYKRASGNHEQYF. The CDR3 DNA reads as TGTGTCAGCAGCGGATACAAGCGGGCCTCAGGGAACCACGAGCAGTACTTC.

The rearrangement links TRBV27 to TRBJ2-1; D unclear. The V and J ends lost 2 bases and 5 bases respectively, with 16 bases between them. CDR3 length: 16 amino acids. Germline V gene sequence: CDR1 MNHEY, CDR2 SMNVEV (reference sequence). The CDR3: CASSLGSLSLDNEQFF. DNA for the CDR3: TGTGCCAGCAGTTTAGGTAGCTTGTCCCTCGACAATGAGCAGTTCTTC.

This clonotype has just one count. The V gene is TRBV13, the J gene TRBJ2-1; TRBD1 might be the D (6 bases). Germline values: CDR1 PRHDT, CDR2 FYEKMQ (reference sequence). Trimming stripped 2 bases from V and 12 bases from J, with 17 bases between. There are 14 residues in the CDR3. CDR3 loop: CASSLRGSAIRQFF. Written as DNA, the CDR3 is TGTGCCAGCAGCTTAAGGGGGTCGGCTATCAGGCAGTTCTTC. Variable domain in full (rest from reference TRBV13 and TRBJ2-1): AAGVIQSPRHLIKEKRETATLKCYPIPRHDTVYWYQQGPGQDPQFLISFYEKMQSDKGSIPDRFSAQQFSDYHSELNMSSLELGDSALYFCASSLRGSAIRQFFGPGTRLTVL.

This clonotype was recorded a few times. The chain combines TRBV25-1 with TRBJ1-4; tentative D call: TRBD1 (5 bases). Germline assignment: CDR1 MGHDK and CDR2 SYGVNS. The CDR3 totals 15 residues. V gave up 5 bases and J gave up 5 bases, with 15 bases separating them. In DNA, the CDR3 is TGTGCCAGCAGTCCGACCGGGACGGGGAATGAAAAACTGTTTTTT. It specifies CASSPTGTGNEKLFF. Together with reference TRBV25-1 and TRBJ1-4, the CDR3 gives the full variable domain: EADIYQTPRYLVIGTGKKITLECSQTMGHDKMYWYQQDPGMELHLIHYSYGVNSTEKGDLSSESTVSRIRTEHFPLTLESARPSHTSQYLCASSPTGTGNEKLFFGSGTQLSVL.

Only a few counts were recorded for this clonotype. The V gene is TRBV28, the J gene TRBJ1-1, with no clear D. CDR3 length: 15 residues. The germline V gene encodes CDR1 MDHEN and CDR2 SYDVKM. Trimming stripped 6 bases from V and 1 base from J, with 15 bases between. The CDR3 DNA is TGTGCCAGCAGGCCCGATTTGGGGAGGAACACTGAAGCTTTCTTT. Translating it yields CASRPDLGRNTEAFF.

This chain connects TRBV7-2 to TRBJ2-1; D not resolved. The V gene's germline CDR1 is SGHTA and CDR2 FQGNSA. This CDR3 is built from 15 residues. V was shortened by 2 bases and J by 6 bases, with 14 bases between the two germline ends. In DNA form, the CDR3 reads TGTGCCAGCAGCTTACTAGGCGGCACTCCCAATGAGCAGTTCTTC. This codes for CASSLLGGTPNEQFF.

CDR3 in amino acids: CASSLAQRNQETQYF. CDR3 sequence (DNA): TGTGCCAGCAGTTTAGCGCAGCGGAACCAAGAGACCCAGTACTTC. The J gene is TRBJ2-5, the V gene TRBV12-3 or TRBV12-4, with a weak D call TRBD2 (5 bases). The CDR3 spans 15 residues. V was pared by 0 bases and J by 0 bases, with 8 bases between.

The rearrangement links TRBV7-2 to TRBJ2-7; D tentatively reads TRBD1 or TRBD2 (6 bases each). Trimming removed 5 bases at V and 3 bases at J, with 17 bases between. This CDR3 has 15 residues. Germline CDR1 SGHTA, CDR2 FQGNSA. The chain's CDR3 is CASSGLRGTDYEQYF. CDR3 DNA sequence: TGTGCCAGCAGCGGACTTAGGGGGACTGACTACGAGCAGTACTTC.

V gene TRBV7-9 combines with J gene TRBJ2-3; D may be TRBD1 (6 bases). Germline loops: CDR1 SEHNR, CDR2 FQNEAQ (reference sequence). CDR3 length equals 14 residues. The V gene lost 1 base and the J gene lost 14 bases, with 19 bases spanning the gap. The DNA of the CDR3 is TGTGCCAGCAGCTTAGGGACAGACCTAGCCCAGGGGTATTTT. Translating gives CASSLGTDLAQGYF.

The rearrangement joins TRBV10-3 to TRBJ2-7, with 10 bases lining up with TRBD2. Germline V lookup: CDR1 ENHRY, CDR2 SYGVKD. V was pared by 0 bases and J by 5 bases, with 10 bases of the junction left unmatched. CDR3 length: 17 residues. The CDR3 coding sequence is TGTGCCATCAGTGAGTCATTCCCTAGCGGGAGCAAAGACGAGCAGTACTTC. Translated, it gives CAISESFPSGSKDEQYF.